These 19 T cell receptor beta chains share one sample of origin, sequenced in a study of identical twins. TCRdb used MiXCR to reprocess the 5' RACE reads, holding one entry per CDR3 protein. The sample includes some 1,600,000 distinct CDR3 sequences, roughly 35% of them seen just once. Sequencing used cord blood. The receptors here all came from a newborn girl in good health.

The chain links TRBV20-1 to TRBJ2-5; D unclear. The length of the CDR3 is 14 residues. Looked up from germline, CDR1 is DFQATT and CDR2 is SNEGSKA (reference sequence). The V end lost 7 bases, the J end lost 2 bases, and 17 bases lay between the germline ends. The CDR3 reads CSGSRLTGQETQYF. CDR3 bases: TGCAGTGGATCCCGACTTACTGGGCAAGAGACCCAGTACTTC.

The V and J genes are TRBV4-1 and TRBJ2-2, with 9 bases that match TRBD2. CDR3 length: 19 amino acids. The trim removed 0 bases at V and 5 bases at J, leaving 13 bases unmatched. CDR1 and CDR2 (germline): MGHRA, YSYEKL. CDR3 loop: CASSQEDPGTSFGTGELFF. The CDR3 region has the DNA TGCGCCAGCAGCCAAGAGGACCCCGGGACTAGCTTTGGTACCGGGGAGCTGTTTTTT.

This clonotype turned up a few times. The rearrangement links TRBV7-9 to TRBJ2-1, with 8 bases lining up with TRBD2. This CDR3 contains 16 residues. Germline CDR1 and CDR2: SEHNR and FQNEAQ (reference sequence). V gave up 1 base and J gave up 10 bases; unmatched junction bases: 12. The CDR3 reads CASSLELREDLGEQFF. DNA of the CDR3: TGTGCCAGCAGCTTAGAGTTGCGGGAGGACCTGGGAGAGCAGTTCTTC.

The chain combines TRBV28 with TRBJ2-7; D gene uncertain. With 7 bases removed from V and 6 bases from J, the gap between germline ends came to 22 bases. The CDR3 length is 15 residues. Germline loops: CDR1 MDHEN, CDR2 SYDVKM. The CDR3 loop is CASTTPRVSGPEQYF. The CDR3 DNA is TGTGCCAGCACAACCCCCCGGGTGAGTGGACCCGAGCAGTACTTC.

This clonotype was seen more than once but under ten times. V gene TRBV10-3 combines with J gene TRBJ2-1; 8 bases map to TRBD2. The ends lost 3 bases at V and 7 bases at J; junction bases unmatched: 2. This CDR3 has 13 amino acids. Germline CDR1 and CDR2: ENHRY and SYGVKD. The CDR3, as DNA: TGTGCCATCAGTGAATCTAGCGGGAATGAGCAGTTCTTC. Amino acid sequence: CAISESSGNEQFF.

CDR3 amino acids: CASSLASGRISTDTQYF. CDR3 bases: TGCGCCAGCAGCTTGGCTAGCGGGAGGATTAGCACAGATACGCAGTATTTT. The chain has TRBV5-1 and TRBJ2-3, with TRBD2 identical over 11 bases. CDR3 size: 17 residues. The J segment lost 0 bases and the V segment lost 0 bases, leaving 3 bases of the junction unmatched. Germline V CDR1 and CDR2: SGHRS, YFSETQ.

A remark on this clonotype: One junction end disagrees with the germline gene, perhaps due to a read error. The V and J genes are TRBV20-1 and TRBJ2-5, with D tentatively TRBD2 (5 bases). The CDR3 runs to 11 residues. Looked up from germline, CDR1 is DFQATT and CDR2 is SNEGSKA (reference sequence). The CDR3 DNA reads TGCAGTGCTTGTACCGGGGAGACCCGGTACTTC. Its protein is CSACTGETRYF.

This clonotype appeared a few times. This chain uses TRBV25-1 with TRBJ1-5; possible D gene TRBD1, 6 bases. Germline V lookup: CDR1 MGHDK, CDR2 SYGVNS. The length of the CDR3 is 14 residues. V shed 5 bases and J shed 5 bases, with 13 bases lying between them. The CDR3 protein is CASSPSGAYQPQHF. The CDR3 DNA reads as TGTGCCAGCAGTCCCTCAGGGGCCTATCAGCCCCAGCATTTT.

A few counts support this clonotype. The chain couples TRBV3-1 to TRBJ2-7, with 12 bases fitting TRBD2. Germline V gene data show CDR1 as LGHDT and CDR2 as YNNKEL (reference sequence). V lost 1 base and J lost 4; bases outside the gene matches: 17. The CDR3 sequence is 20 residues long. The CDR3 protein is CASSQGPSGTSGFISYEQYF. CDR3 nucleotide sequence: TGTGCCAGCAGCCAAGGGCCTTCCGGGACTAGCGGGTTTATATCGTACGAGCAGTACTTC.

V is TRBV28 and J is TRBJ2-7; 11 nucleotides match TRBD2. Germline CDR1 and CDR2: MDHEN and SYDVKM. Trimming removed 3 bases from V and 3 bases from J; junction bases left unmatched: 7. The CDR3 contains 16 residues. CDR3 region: CASSFRLAGGFYEQYF. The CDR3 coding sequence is TGTGCCAGCAGTTTTCGGCTAGCGGGAGGATTCTACGAGCAGTACTTC.

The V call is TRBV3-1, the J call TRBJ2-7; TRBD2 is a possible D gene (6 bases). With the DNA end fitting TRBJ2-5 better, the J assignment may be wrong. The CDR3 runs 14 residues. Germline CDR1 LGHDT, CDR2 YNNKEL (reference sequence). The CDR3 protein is CASSQISGVETQYF. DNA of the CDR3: TGTGCCAGCAGCCAGATCTCGGGGGTTGAGACCCAGTACTTC.

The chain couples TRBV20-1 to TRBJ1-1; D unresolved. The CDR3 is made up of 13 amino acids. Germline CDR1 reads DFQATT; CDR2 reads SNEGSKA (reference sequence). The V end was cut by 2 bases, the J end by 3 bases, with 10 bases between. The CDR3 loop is CSARLTLYTEAFF. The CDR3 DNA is TGCAGTGCTAGATTGACACTTTACACTGAAGCTTTCTTT.

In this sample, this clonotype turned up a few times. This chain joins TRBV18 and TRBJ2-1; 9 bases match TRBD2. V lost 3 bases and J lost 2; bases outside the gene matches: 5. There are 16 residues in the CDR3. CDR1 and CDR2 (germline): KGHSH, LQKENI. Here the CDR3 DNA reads TGTGCCAGCTCACCTATGCGCGGGGGGGCCTACAATGAGCAGTTCTTC. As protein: CASSPMRGGAYNEQFF. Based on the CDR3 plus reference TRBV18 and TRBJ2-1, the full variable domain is NAGVMQNPRHLVRRRGQEARLRCSPMKGHSHVYWYRQLPEEGLKFMVYLQKENIIDESGMPKERFSAEFPKEGPSILRIQQVVRGDSAAYFCASSPMRGGAYNEQFFGPGTRLTVL.

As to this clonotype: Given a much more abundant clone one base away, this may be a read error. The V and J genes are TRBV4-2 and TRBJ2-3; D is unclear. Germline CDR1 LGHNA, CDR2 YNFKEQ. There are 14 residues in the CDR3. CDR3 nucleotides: TGTGCCAGCAGCCCAGCGAGTTCGTCAGATGCGCAGTATTTT. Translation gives CASSPASSSDAQYF.

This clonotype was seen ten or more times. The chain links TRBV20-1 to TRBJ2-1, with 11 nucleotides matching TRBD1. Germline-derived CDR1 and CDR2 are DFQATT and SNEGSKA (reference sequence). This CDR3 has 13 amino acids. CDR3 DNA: TGCAGCGCCCGTGGGACAGGGGGCAATGAGCAGTTCTTC. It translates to CSARGTGGNEQFF.

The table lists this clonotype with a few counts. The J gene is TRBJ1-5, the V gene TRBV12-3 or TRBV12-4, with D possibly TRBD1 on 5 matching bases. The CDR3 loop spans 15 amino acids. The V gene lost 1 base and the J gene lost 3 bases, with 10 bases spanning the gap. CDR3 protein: CASSLEGQLNQPQHF. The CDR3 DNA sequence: TGTGCCAGCAGTTTAGAGGGGCAGCTCAATCAGCCCCAGCATTTT.

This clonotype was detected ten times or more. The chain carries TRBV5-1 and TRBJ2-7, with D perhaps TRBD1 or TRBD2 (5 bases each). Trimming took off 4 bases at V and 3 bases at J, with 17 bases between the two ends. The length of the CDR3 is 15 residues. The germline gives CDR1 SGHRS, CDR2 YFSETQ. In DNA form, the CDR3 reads TGCGCCAGCAGCGAGGGGACGGATAATTTCTACGAGCAGTACTTC. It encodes CASSEGTDNFYEQYF.

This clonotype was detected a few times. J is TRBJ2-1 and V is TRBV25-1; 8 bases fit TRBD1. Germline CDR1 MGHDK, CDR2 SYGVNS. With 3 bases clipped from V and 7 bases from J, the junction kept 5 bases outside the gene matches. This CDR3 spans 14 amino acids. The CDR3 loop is CASSDRGPGNEQFF. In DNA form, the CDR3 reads TGTGCCAGCAGTGACAGGGGGCCAGGGAATGAGCAGTTCTTC.

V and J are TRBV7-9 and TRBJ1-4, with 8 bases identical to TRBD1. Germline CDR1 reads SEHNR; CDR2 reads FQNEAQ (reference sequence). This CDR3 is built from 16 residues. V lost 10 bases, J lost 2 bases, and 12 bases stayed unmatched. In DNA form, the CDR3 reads TGTGCCATCCGGGCAGGGGGCAGAAAGACTAATGAAAAACTGTTTTTT. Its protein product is CAIRAGGRKTNEKLFF.